This is a list of T cell receptor beta chains from one sample in a study of T-cell memory formation after mild COVID-19. TCRdb fed the 5' RACE reads into MiXCR, producing one record per CDR3 protein. The profile shows about 44,000 distinct CDR3 sequences, less than 8% of them singletons. Sequenced material: PBMCs or a T cell subset sorted from them (not recorded which). The receptor source for this set is an adult who had mild COVID-19 (a few samples of this study predate the infection). Cell type and time point are not known. Both conserved end residues are part of each CDR3. A D gene is named only where the DNA matches it firmly. Expanded clones are given a class, and other clones once, few, many or no size at all.

TRBJ1-2 | TRBD1 | TRBV12-3/TRBV12-4 | . | TGTGCCAGCAGTTTCAGACAGGGGTATGGCTACACCTTC | CASSFRQGYGYTF
TRBJ2-3 | TRBD1 | TRBV7-9 | many | TGTGCCAGCAGCTCACAGGGGTCGGCAGATACGCAGTATTTT | CASSSQGSADTQYF
TRBJ2-1 | TRBD2 | TRBV2 | many | TGTGCCAGCAGTGAAGCGCGACTAGCGGGGGGTAAAGAGCAGTTCTTC | CASSEARLAGGKEQFF
TRBJ1-2 | TRBD1 | TRBV27 | . | TGTGCCAGCAGATTGACAGGGAACTATGGCTACACCTTC | CASRLTGNYGYTF
TRBJ2-3 | TRBD2 | TRBV7-6 | many | TGTGCCAGCAGCTTAGGGGCGCTAGCGGGAGGGCAGGACACAGATACGCAGTATTTT | CASSLGALAGGQDTDTQYF
TRBJ1-2 | TRBD1 | TRBV6-4 | few | TGTGCCAGCAGCGCGACAGGGTCGAACTATGGCTACACCTTC | CASSATGSNYGYTF
TRBJ1-1 | . | TRBV5-4 | many | TGTGCCAGCAGCGTGGACAAGAACACTGAAGCTTTCTTT | CASSVDKNTEAFF
TRBJ1-3 | TRBD1 | TRBV20-1 | . | TGCAGTGCAGTCCAGGGGGCAACTGGAAACACCATATATTTT | CSAVQGATGNTIYF
TRBJ1-1 | . | TRBV3-1 | . | TGTGCCAGCAGCAAAGAGGGGCAGGGGAACACTGAAGCTTTCTTT | CASSKEGQGNTEAFF
TRBJ1-4 | . | TRBV7-2 | . | TGTGCCAGCAGCGCCCGGTGGGGTCATAATGAAAAACTGTTTTTT | CASSARWGHNEKLFF
TRBJ2-3 | . | TRBV30 | many | TGTGCCTGGCAACGGGGAGCCCGGCGGGATACGCAGTATTTT | CAWQRGARRDTQYF
TRBJ2-5 | TRBD1 | TRBV5-1 | many | TGCGCCAGCAGCTTGAGGAAAGGGACAGACCAAGAGACCCAGTACTTC | CASSLRKGTDQETQYF
TRBJ1-2 | . | TRBV6-5 | . | TGTGCCACGCATCGTGATGGCTACACCTTC | CATHRDGYTF
TRBJ1-4 | . | TRBV12-3/TRBV12-4 | few | TGTGCCAGCAGTTCGCACGGTTCTGTGAATGAAAAACTGTTTTTT | CASSSHGSVNEKLFF
TRBJ2-2 | . | TRBV5-1 | many | TGCGCCAGCAGCTTGGATGCAGGGAGAACCGGGGAGCTGTTTTTT | CASSLDAGRTGELFF
TRBJ2-1 | TRBD2 | TRBV6-5 | . | TGTGCCAGCATCGCCCCTAGCGGGAGGGGGTCCTACAATGAGCAGTTCTTC | CASIAPSGRGSYNEQFF
TRBJ1-6 | . | TRBV11-3 | few | TGTGCCAGCAGCTTGGGGTTGGGATCACCCCTCCACTTT | CASSLGLGSPLHF
TRBJ2-7 | TRBD2 | TRBV7-8 | many | TGTGCCAGCAGCCGAAGCGGGAGGGCCTCGAACGAGCAGTACTTC | CASSRSGRASNEQYF